This TCR beta chain was found in a study of blood T cells in healthy people across ages. The second PCR ran about 6 to 11 cycles with a sample-barcoded 5' primer and J-beta primers. Tagging of each cDNA molecule was performed by a template-switch adaptor with 12 random nucleotides. TCRdb ran MiXCR on the 5' RACE reads and lists one entry per CDR3 protein. The table records 1.5 million to 2 million distinct CDR3 sequences, 28% of them present only once. After removal of 5 bases from V and 0 bases from J, the junction contained 10 bases not matched to a gene. This CDR3 is 16 amino acids long. From germline, CDR1 is DFQATT and CDR2 SNEGSKA (reference sequence).

The specimen sequenced was blood. J is TRBJ2-1 and V is TRBV20-1; 7 bases fit TRBD2. This clonotype was obtained from a woman in her thirties in good health. This chain's CDR3 is CSARPAGEGSYNEQFF. The CDR3 DNA follows: TGCAGTGCTCGACCCGCGGGAGAGGGCTCCTACAATGAGCAGTTCTTC.